The next 27 T cell receptor beta chains were all read from a single sample in a study of cytomegalovirus exposure and HLA in healthy donors. Libraries were prepared by immunoSEQ multiplex PCR; TCRdb keeps only in-frame clonotypes and omits some of them. The profile shows tens of thousands of clones, 85% to 95% of them singletons. The sequenced material came from PBMCs. All receptors come from a man aged 18 to 35 in good health and CMV-seropositive.

This chain connects TRBV27 to TRBJ2-7; TRBD2 matches at 10 bases. The trim removed 4 bases at V and 1 base at J, leaving 10 bases unmatched. CDR1 is MNHEY and CDR2 is SMNVEV in the germline V gene (reference sequence). CDR3 length: 17 amino acids. CDR3 nucleotide sequence: TGTGCCAGCAGTTCGTACAACCTTAGCGGGAGGTCCTACGAGCAGTACTTC. Its translation is CASSSYNLSGRSYEQYF.

This clone was seen only once. V is TRBV7-9 and J is TRBJ1-2, with TRBD1 as a possible D gene (5 bases). The CDR3 totals 15 residues. Germline V gives CDR1 SEHNR, CDR2 FQNEAQ (reference sequence). The V and J ends lost 1 base and 1 base respectively, with 10 bases between them. DNA for the CDR3: TGTGCCAGCAGCTTAGATGGGGCGGTTAACTATGGCTACACCTTC. Its protein product is CASSLDGAVNYGYTF.

This chain links TRBV28 with TRBJ2-1; 8 nucleotides align to TRBD2. V trimming: 6 bases; J trimming: 3 bases; junction bases outside the gene matches: 10. The CDR3 sequence is 16 residues long. The germline gives CDR1 MDHEN, CDR2 SYDVKM. CDR3 sequence reads: CASSPVGTRLYNEQFF. The CDR3 DNA follows: TGTGCCAGCAGCCCCGTTGGGACTAGGCTCTACAATGAGCAGTTCTTC.

This chain uses TRBV11-3 with TRBJ1-1, with 8 bases lining up with TRBD1. Germline CDR1 and CDR2: SGHNT and YENEEA. Germline trimming cut 4 bases from V and 1 base from J; bases unmatched to any gene: 2. This CDR3 is 14 amino acids long. In DNA, the CDR3 is TGTGCCAGCAGCTATGGGACAGGGAACACTGAAGCTTTCTTT. It specifies CASSYGTGNTEAFF.

The chain joins TRBV11-1 to TRBJ2-3; 7 bases are a match to TRBD2. J lost 2 bases, V lost 3 bases, and 8 bases had no gene match. Germline CDR1 and CDR2: SGHAT and FQDESV (reference sequence). This CDR3 contains 16 residues. The DNA for the CDR3 is TGTGCCAGCAGCTTGGCGAGCGGGGCCTCCACAGATACGCAGTATTTT. It yields the protein CASSLASGASTDTQYF.

The chain recombines TRBV18 with TRBJ1-1, with 8 bases identical to TRBD1. The CDR3 spans 15 residues. With V trimmed by 0 bases and J by 0 bases, 0 bases remained unmatched. Looked up from germline, CDR1 is KGHSH and CDR2 is LQKENI. In DNA, the CDR3 is TGTGCCAGCTCACCACCGACAGGGGTGAACACTGAAGCTTTCTTT. Residues: CASSPPTGVNTEAFF.

CDR3 nucleotide sequence: TGTGCCAGCAGTTTCCATAAAGACAGGGGGCGAGGCTACACCTTC. It specifies CASSFHKDRGRGYTF. The chain carries TRBV28 and TRBJ1-2, with 10 bases identical to TRBD1. Germline V gene data show CDR1 as MDHEN and CDR2 as SYDVKM. The CDR3 runs to 15 residues. After removal of 3 bases from V and 8 bases from J, the junction contained 9 bases not matched to a gene.

Notes on this clone: A single base separates this from a much larger clone, so it may be a read error. The CDR3 region is CAWSRLPSHEQYF. CDR3 nucleotides: TGTGCCTGGTCCCGGCTTCCTAGCCACGAGCAGTACTTC. V usage is TRBV30 and J usage is TRBJ2-7; perhaps TRBD2 as D (5 bases). This CDR3 contains 13 residues. V shed 5 bases and J shed 5 bases, with 16 bases lying between them. Germline CDR1 reads GTSNPN; CDR2 reads SVGIG (reference sequence).

This chain links TRBV5-1 with TRBJ2-7; 8 positions match TRBD1. The trim removed 4 bases at V and 7 bases at J, leaving 4 bases unmatched. CDR1 is SGHRS, CDR2 YFSETQ, per germline. The CDR3 runs 12 residues. CDR3 sequence: CASSETGEEQYF. DNA of the CDR3: TGCGCCAGCAGCGAGACAGGGGAGGAGCAGTACTTC.

The rearrangement joins TRBV10-1 to TRBJ2-1; D gene uncertain. From germline, CDR1 is WNHNN and CDR2 SYGVQD (reference sequence). The V end was cut by 3 bases, the J end by 4 bases, with 7 bases between. This CDR3 is 13 amino acids long. CDR3 loop: CASSDSLYNEQFF. For the CDR3, the DNA is TGCGCCAGCAGTGATAGCCTGTACAATGAGCAGTTCTTC.

V usage is TRBV7-3 and J usage is TRBJ2-1; D call uncertain. V gave up 5 bases and J gave up 5 bases, with 13 bases separating them. The CDR3 sequence is 14 residues long. Germline loops: CDR1 SGHTA, CDR2 FQGTGA. In DNA, the CDR3 is TGTGCCAGCAGCCCGGGTGTATCCAACAATGAGCAGTTCTTC. This codes for CASSPGVSNNEQFF.

V is TRBV27 and J is TRBJ2-5; TRBD2 matches at 7 bases. Losses at the gene ends were 2 bases for V and 2 bases for J; bases not matched to a gene: 8. CDR3 size: 16 residues. CDR1 MNHEY and CDR2 SMNVEV come from the germline V gene (reference sequence). The CDR3: CASSLRLALAQETQYF. For the CDR3, the DNA is TGTGCCAGCAGTTTAAGACTAGCCCTAGCACAAGAGACCCAGTACTTC.

The rearrangement links TRBV19 to TRBJ2-7; 11 bases line up with TRBD2. CDR3 size: 15 residues. Trimming took 4 bases from V and 3 from J; bases not matched to a gene: 5. CDR1 is LNHDA and CDR2 is SQIVND in the germline V gene (reference sequence). CDR3 in DNA: TGTGCCAGTAGTAGAGGGACTAGCGGATTCTACGAGCAGTACTTC. Translated, it gives CASSRGTSGFYEQYF.

This clone came up once. The chain recombines TRBV12-5 with TRBJ2-7, with D possibly matching TRBD1 (6 bases). CDR1 is LGHNT, CDR2 FRNRAP, per germline. This CDR3 contains 13 residues. Trimming shortened V by 6 bases and J by 2 bases, and 11 bases separated the two germline ends. This chain's CDR3 is CASGPQGPYEQYF. The CDR3 region has the DNA TGTGCTAGTGGGCCCCAGGGGCCCTACGAGCAGTACTTC.

The chain uses TRBV29-1 and TRBJ2-7; D may be TRBD1 (5 bases). This CDR3 has 14 residues. With 6 bases removed from V and 2 bases from J, the gap between germline ends came to 17 bases. Germline assignment: CDR1 SQVTM and CDR2 ANQGSEA. CDR3 in amino acids: CSVQAAYNPYEQYF. CDR3 bases: TGCAGCGTACAGGCGGCTTACAACCCCTACGAGCAGTACTTC.

V is TRBV19 and J is TRBJ2-6; the D is unclear. This CDR3 comprises 15 residues. The ends were cut back, 5 bases at V and 3 bases at J, with 11 bases in the middle. CDR1 is LNHDA, CDR2 SQIVND, per germline (reference sequence). The CDR3 nucleotides read TGTGCCAGTAGTTTCGGGTTCGGTGGGGCCAACGTCCTGACTTTC. It encodes CASSFGFGGANVLTF.

CDR3 sequence: CASSTVGGANTGELFF. DNA of the CDR3: TGCGCCAGCAGCACAGTAGGGGGCGCGAACACCGGGGAGCTGTTTTTT. This chain joins TRBV5-1 and TRBJ2-2, with TRBD1 identical over 7 bases. Germline V gene sequence: CDR1 SGHRS, CDR2 YFSETQ. The CDR3 covers 16 residues. V lost 4 bases, J lost 0 bases, and 6 bases stayed unmatched.

The chain recombines TRBV10-3 with TRBJ1-1; 7 bases agree with TRBD1. CDR3 length: 17 residues. The junction had 14 bases not matched to a gene; V was cut back by 5 bases and J by 2 bases. CDR1 and CDR2 (germline): ENHRY, SYGVKD. The CDR3 loop is CAISPLPGQPLNTEAFF. CDR3 nucleotide sequence: TGTGCCATCAGTCCGCTTCCGGGACAGCCCTTAAACACTGAAGCTTTCTTT.

V gene TRBV29-1 combines with J gene TRBJ2-3, with 10 bases that match TRBD2. V was pared by 4 bases and J by 4 bases, with 5 bases of the junction left unmatched. The CDR3 covers 14 residues. Per germline, CDR1 SQVTM and CDR2 ANQGSEA. The CDR3 bases are TGCAGCGTTGTGCATCTAGCGGGGGCAGATACGCAGTATTTT. It translates to CSVVHLAGADTQYF.

This chain joins TRBV7-2 and TRBJ2-2; 10 nucleotides align to TRBD2. CDR3 length: 16 residues. Germline assignment: CDR1 SGHTA and CDR2 FQGNSA. J lost 3 bases, V lost 5 bases, and 6 bases had no gene match. CDR3 sequence reads: CASSLGLARDTGELFF. CDR3 bases: TGTGCCAGCAGCCTGGGACTAGCGAGGGACACCGGGGAGCTGTTTTTT.

The genes are TRBV19 and TRBJ1-4; TRBD1 might be the D (5 bases). Germline values: CDR1 LNHDA, CDR2 SQIVND (reference sequence). The CDR3 is 15 residues long. Deletions cut 6 bases from V and 10 bases from J, with 21 bases between. As DNA, the CDR3 is TGTGCCAGTAGATCTGCCCAGGGAGGGCTTGGAAAACTGTTTTTT. Amino acid sequence: CASRSAQGGLGKLFF.

The V call is TRBV2, the J call TRBJ2-5; possibly TRBD2 for D (5 bases). CDR1 is SNHLY and CDR2 is FYNNEI in the germline V gene. This CDR3 comprises 15 residues. V dropped 7 bases and J dropped 1 base, with 16 bases sitting between them. In DNA, the CDR3 is TGTGCCAGCATAACGGGATTGGGCAGCCAAGAGACCCAGTACTTC. It is translated as CASITGLGSQETQYF.

The gene calls are TRBV5-1 and TRBJ2-7, with 8 bases aligning to TRBD2. V gave up 5 bases and J gave up 0 bases; unmatched junction bases: 7. Germline V gene data show CDR1 as SGHRS and CDR2 as YFSETQ. CDR3 size: 15 residues. DNA for the CDR3: TGCGCCAGCAGGGCGGGAGGTGCTTCCTCCTACGAGCAGTACTTC. As protein: CASRAGGASSYEQYF.

This clone was found once. V usage is TRBV11-2 and J usage is TRBJ2-7, with 8 bases aligning to TRBD1. This CDR3 is 15 amino acids long. The germline gives CDR1 SGHAT, CDR2 FQNNGV. The V segment lost 3 bases and the J segment 5 bases; nucleotides outside the gene matches: 9. The DNA for the CDR3 is TGTGCCAGCAGCTTTAGAGCCAGGGGGCCGGACGAGCAGTACTTC. Its protein is CASSFRARGPDEQYF.

This chain links TRBV28 with TRBJ2-7; D is uncertain. Germline lookup yields CDR1 MDHEN and CDR2 SYDVKM. The V gene lost 7 bases and the J gene lost 0 bases, with 10 bases spanning the gap. The CDR3 is 13 amino acids. Here the CDR3 reads CASTSPGSYEQYF. CDR3 DNA: TGTGCCAGCACCTCACCAGGCTCCTACGAGCAGTACTTC.

The chain joins TRBV15 to TRBJ2-1; 10 bases agree with TRBD2. V lost 0 bases and J lost 8; bases outside the gene matches: 4. CDR3 length: 15 residues. Germline V gene sequence: CDR1 LNHNV, CDR2 YYDKDF (reference sequence). The CDR3 loop is CATSRDPSGGYEQFF. The CDR3 nucleotides are TGTGCCACCAGCAGAGACCCTAGCGGGGGTTATGAGCAGTTCTTC. Combining the CDR3 with reference TRBV15 and TRBJ2-1 gives the whole variable domain DAMVIQNPRYQVTQFGKPVTLSCSQTLNHNVMYWYQQKSSQAPKLLFHYYDKDFNNEADTPDNFQSRRPNTSFCFLDIRSPGLGDTAMYLCATSRDPSGGYEQFFGPGTRLTVL.

V usage is TRBV7-6 and J usage is TRBJ2-3, with a possible D match to TRBD2 (6 bases). CDR1 is SGHVS and CDR2 is FNYEAQ in the germline V gene. V lost 6 bases to trimming and J lost 0 bases, with 16 bases between them. The CDR3 is made up of 16 amino acids. In DNA form, the CDR3 reads TGTGCCAGCAGTCTTCTCGGGGGAAGTAGCACAGATACGCAGTATTTT. It encodes CASSLLGGSSTDTQYF.